This is a list of T cell receptor beta chains from one sample in a study of tumor-infiltrating lymphocytes in primary liver carcinoma. From the multiplex PCR reads, TCRdb called clonotypes with MiXCR, one entry per CDR3 protein. This sample yields approximately 120,000 distinct CDR3 sequences, of which 64% are seen a single time; 8% to 9% belongs to the top ten. Sample: liver tumor tissue from sampling region 3. The receptors were gathered from a woman aged 60-75 years with primary liver carcinoma and hepatitis B virus infection. CDR3s include the opening cysteine and the closing phenylalanine or tryptophan. A D gene is named only where the DNA matches it firmly. A row's size may be missing; if present it is once, few, many or a size class.

V gene,D gene,J gene,clone size,CDR3 protein,CDR3 DNA
TRBV5-4,TRBD1,TRBJ2-7,once,CASSLGQGDYEQYF,TGTGCCAGCAGCTTGGGACAGGGAGACTACGAGCAGTACTTC
TRBV4-1,-,TRBJ1-1,-,CASSQNWMVNTEAFF,TGCGCCAGCAGCCAAAATTGGATGGTGAACACTGAAGCTTTCTTT
TRBV30,-,TRBJ1-1,few,CAWLKRGTEAFF,TGTGCCTGGCTTAAGAGGGGGACTGAAGCTTTCTTT
TRBV5-5,-,TRBJ2-5,many,CASSFGAGNGETQYF,TGTGCCAGCAGCTTCGGGGCCGGGAATGGAGAGACCCAGTACTTC
TRBV11-3,TRBD2,TRBJ2-1,-,CANSLPAGDYNKQFF,TGTGCCAACAGCTTACCAGCGGGGGATTACAATAAGCAGTTCTTC
TRBV5-6,TRBD1,TRBJ1-1,many,CASSSTGGVRDTEAFF,TGTGCCAGCAGCTCAACAGGGGGCGTAAGGGACACTGAAGCTTTCTTT
TRBV4-1,-,TRBJ2-3,many,CASSQAGQRDTQYF,TGCGCCAGCAGCCAAGCGGGTCAAAGGGATACGCAGTATTTT
TRBV20-1,TRBD1,TRBJ1-5,few,CSAGRGRGQPQHF,TGCAGTGCTGGAAGGGGGCGTGGGCAGCCCCAGCATTTT
TRBV6-5,-,TRBJ2-5,many,CASSYSTGGIETQYF,TGTGCCAGCAGTTACTCGACAGGCGGGATAGAGACCCAGTACTTC
TRBV10-1,-,TRBJ2-3,many,CARMTSRTDTQYF,TGCGCCAGAATGACTAGTCGCACAGATACGCAGTATTTT
TRBV5-6,-,TRBJ2-6,-,CASSFRQGLTNVMTF,TGTGCCAGCAGCTTTAGACAGGGACTCACGAACGTCATGACTTTC
TRBV5-4,TRBD2,TRBJ2-3,-,CASSFGTSGRKTDTRYF,TGTGCCAGCAGCTTCGGGACTAGCGGGAGAAAGACGGATACGCGGTATTTT
TRBV2,-,TRBJ2-6,-,CASSEAAGVGVNVLTF,TGTGCCAGCAGTGAAGCCGCAGGGGTCGGGGTCAACGTCCTGACTTTC
TRBV11-2,-,TRBJ2-1,-,CASSLDSSSYNGQFF,TGTGCCAGCAGCTTAGATAGTAGCTCCTACAATGGGCAGTTTTTC
TRBV6-5,-,TRBJ2-1,-,CASSSLRRGFVGGQFF,TGTGCCAGCAGCAGTCTAAGACGGGGCTTCGTGGGTGGGCAGTTCTTC
TRBV5-1,TRBD2,TRBJ2-5,many,CASSSTSGARETQYF,TGCGCCAGCAGCTCAACTAGCGGGGCGAGGGAGACCCAGTACTTC
TRBV11-2,-,TRBJ2-2,-,CASSLMGNTGEPLF,TGTGCCAGCAGCCTTATGGGGAACACCGGGGAGCCGCTTTTT
TRBV10-2,-,TRBJ1-6,many,CASSEGGNNSPLHF,TGCGCCAGCAGTGAGGGAGGGAATAATTCACCCCTCCACTTT
TRBV28,TRBD2,TRBJ2-7,-,CTSSLPSGGAYEQYF,TGTACCAGCAGTTTACCTAGCGGGGGCGCTTACGAGCAGTACTTC
TRBV12-3/TRBV12-4,-,TRBJ2-5,-,CASSRRDPRKTQYF,TGTGCCAGCAGCCGTCGGGACCCGAGAAAGACCCAGTACTTC
TRBV6-1,TRBD1,TRBJ1-3,-,CACRQGQTNSGNTIYF,TGTGCCTGCAGACAGGGACAGACTAACTCTGGAAACACCATATATTTT
TRBV11-2,TRBD2,TRBJ2-3,-,CASSLVGLTYTSDTQYF,TGCGCCAGCAGCTTAGTGGGACTAACATACACGTCAGATACGCAGTATTTT